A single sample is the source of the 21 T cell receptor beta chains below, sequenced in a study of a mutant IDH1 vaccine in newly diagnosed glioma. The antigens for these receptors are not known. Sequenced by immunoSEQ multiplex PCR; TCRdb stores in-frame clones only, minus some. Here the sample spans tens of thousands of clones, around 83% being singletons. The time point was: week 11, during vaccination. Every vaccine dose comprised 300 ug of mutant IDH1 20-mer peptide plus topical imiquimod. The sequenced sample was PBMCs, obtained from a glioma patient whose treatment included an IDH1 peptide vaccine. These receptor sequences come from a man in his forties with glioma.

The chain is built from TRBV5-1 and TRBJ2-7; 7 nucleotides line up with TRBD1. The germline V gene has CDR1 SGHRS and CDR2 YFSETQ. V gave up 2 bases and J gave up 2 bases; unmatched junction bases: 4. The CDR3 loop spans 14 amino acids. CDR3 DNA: TGCGCCAGCAGCTTTTCGCAGGGGGCCTACGAGCAGTACTTC. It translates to CASSFSQGAYEQYF.

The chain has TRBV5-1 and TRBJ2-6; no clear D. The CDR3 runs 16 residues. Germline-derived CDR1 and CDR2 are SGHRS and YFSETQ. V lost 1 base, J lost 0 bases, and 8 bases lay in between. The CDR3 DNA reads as TGCGCCAGCAGCTTGTTTTCAACCTCTGGGGCCAACGTCCTGACTTTC. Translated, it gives CASSLFSTSGANVLTF.

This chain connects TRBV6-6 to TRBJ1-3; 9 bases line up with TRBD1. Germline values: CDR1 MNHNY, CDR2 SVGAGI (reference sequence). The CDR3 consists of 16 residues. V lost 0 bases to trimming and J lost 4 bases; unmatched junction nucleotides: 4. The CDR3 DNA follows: TGTGCCAGCAGTTACTCCAGGACAGGGGTGGGAAACACCATATATTTT. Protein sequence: CASSYSRTGVGNTIYF.

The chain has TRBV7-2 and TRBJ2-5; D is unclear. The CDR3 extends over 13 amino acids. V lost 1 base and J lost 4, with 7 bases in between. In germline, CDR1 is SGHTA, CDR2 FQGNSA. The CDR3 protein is CASSLVLLETQYF. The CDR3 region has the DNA TGTGCCAGCAGCTTAGTCTTGTTAGAGACCCAGTACTTC.

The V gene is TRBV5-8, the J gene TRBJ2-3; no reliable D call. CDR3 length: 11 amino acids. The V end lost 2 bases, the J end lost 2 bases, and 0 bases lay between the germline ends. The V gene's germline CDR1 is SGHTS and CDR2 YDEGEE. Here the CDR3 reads CASSFTDTQYF. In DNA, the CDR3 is TGTGCCAGCAGCTTCACAGATACGCAGTATTTT.

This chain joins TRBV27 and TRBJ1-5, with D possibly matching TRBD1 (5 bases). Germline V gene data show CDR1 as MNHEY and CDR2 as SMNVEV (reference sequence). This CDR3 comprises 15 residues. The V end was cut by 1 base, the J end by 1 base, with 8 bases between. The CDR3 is CASSLLWGSNQPQHF. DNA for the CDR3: TGTGCCAGCAGTTTATTATGGGGGAGCAATCAGCCCCAGCATTTT.

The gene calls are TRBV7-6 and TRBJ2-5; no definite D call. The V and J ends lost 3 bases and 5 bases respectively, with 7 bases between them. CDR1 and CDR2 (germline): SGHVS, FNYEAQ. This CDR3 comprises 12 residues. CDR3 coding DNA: TGTGCCAGCAGCTTTGGCTGGGAGACCCAGTACTTC. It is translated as CASSFGWETQYF.

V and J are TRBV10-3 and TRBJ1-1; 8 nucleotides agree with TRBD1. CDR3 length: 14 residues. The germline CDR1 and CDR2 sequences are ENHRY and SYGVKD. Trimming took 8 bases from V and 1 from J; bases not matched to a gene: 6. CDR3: CAIGNRGANTEAFF. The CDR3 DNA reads TGTGCCATCGGTAACAGGGGGGCGAACACTGAAGCTTTCTTT.

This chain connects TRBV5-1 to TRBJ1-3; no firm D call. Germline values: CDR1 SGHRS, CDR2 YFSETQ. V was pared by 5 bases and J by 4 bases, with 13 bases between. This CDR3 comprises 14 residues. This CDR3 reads CASSPGPGGNTIYF. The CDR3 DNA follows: TGCGCCAGCAGTCCCGGACCAGGAGGAAACACCATATATTTT.

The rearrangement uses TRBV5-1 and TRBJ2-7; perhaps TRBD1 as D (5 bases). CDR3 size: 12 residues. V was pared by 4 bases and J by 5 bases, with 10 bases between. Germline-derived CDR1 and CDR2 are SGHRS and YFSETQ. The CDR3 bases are TGCGCCAGCAGCCGCGAAGGGGACGAGCAGTACTTC. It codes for CASSREGDEQYF.

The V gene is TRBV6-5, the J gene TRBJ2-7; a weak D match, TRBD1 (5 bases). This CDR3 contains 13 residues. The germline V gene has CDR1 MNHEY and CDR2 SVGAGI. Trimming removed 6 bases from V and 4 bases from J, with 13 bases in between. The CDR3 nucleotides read TGTGCCAGCAGGGAACTTACAGGTTACGAGCAGTACTTC. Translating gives CASRELTGYEQYF.

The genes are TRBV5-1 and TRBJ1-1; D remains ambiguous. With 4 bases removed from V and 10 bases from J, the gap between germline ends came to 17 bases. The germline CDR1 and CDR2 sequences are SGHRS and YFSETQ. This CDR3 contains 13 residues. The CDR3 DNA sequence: TGCGCCAGCAGCCAAGGAACTAGCGAGAGAGCTTTCTTT. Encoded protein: CASSQGTSERAFF. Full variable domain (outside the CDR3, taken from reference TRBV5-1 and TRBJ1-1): KAGVTQTPRYLIKTRGQQVTLSCSPISGHRSVSWYQQTPGQGLQFLFEYFSETQRNKGNFPGRFSGRQFSNSRSEMNVSTLELGDSALYLCASSQGTSERAFFGQGTRLTVV.

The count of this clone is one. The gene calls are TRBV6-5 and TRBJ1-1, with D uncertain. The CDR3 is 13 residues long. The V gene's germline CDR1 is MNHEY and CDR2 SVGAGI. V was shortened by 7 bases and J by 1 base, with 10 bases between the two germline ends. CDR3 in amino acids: CASKRTKNTEAFF. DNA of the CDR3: TGTGCCAGCAAGAGGACCAAGAACACTGAAGCTTTCTTT.

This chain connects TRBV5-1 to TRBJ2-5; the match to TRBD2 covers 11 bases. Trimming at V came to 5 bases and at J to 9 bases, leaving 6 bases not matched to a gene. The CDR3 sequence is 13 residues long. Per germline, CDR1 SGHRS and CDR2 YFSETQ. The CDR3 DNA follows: TGCGCCAGCAGGACCGGGACTAGCGGTCCCCAGTACTTC. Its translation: CASRTGTSGPQYF.

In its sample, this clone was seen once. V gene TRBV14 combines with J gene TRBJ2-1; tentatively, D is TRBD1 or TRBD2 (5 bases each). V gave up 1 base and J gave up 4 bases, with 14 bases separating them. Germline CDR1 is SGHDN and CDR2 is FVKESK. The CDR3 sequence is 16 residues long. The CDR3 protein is CASSQGRLAGYNEQFF. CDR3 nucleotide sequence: TGTGCCAGCAGCCAAGGCCGCCTAGCAGGGTACAATGAGCAGTTCTTC.

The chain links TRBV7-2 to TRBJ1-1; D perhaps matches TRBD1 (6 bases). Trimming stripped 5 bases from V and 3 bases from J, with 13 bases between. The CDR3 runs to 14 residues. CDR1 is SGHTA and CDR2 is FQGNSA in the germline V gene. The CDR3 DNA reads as TGTGCCAGCAGCCCGACCGGGGGGCACACTGAAGCTTTCTTT. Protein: CASSPTGGHTEAFF.

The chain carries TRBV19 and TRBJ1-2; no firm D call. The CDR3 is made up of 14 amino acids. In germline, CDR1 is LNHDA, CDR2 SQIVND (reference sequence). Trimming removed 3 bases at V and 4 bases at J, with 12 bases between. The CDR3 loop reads CASSMDGRLYGYTF. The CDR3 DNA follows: TGTGCCAGTAGTATGGACGGTCGCCTCTATGGCTACACCTTC.

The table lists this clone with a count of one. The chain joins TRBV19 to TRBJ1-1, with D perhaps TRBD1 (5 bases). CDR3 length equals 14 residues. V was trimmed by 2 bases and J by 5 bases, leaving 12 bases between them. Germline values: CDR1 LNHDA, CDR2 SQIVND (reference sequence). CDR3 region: CASSIRRDGTEAFF. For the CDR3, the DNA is TGTGCCAGTAGTATAAGGCGGGACGGGACTGAAGCTTTCTTT.

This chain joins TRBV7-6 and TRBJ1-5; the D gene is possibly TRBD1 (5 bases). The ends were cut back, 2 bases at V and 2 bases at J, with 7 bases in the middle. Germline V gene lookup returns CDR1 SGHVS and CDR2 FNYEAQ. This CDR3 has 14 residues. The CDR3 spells CASSLQGGNQPQHF. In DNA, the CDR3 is TGTGCCAGCAGCTTACAGGGCGGCAATCAGCCCCAGCATTTT.

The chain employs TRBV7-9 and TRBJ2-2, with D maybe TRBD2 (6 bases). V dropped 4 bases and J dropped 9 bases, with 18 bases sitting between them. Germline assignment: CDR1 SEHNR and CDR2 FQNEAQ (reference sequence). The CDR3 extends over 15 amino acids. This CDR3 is CASSSRRRDWRELFF. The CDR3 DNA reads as TGTGCCAGCAGCTCCCGGCGGCGGGACTGGCGGGAGCTGTTTTTT.

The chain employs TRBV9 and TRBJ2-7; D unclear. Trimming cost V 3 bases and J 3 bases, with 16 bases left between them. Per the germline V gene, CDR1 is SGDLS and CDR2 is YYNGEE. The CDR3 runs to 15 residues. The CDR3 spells CASSARRVPGYEQYF. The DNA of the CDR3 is TGTGCCAGCAGCGCGAGAAGGGTACCCGGCTACGAGCAGTACTTC.